This T cell receptor beta chain emerged from a study of Ad26.COV2.S vaccination and SARS-CoV-2 variants. The protocol was immunoSEQ multiplex PCR, while the TCRdb copy is restricted to in-frame clones and leaves out a portion. The sample records about 680,000 clones, about 90% being singletons. The CDR3 is 15 residues long. CDR1 is SEHNR, CDR2 FQNEAQ, per germline (reference sequence). V lost 5 bases and J lost 11; bases outside the gene matches: 9. Indicated treatment: roughly 20 received Ad26.COV2.S at low or high dose, single or two shots; about 5 received placebo; per-sample allocation not given. Sampling was performed 63 days after the first vaccine or placebo injection. Vaccination used an Ad26 vector expressing Wuhan-strain SARS-CoV-2 spike.

The chain links TRBV7-9 to TRBJ2-1; 13 positions match TRBD2. The specimen comprised peripheral blood, sampled in a trial of Ad26.COV2.S vaccine versus placebo. The TCR originated in a person between 18 and 65 years old who received the Ad26.COV2.S COVID-19 vaccine or a placebo. CDR3 sequence reads: CASSHRLAGGQKQFF. DNA for the CDR3: TGTGCCAGCAGCCATAGACTAGCGGGGGGCCAGAAGCAGTTCTTC.